This T cell receptor (beta chain) was identified during a study of blood T cells in healthy people across ages. Study-level information: With template switching, about one barcoded beta molecule was captured per two T cells.

Donors were healthy Caucasian individuals from Russia aged roughly 6 to 90. A J-beta primer mix and a sample-barcoded 5' primer were used in a second PCR of about 7 to 12 cycles. A 12-random-nucleotide template-switch adaptor tagged each cDNA molecule. TCRdb re-analysed the 5' RACE reads in MiXCR, keeping a single row per CDR3 protein. The sample has 2 million or so distinct CDR3 sequences, about 50% seen once. The CDR3 spans 12 residues. V lost 1 base and J 7 bases, leaving 7 bases between the germline ends. Germline V gene lookup returns CDR1 MDHEN and CDR2 SYDVKM. V usage is TRBV28 and J usage is TRBJ1-2; the D is unclear. Material: blood. The source is a woman aged 40-49 years in good health. CDR3 sequence: CASSLLGCGYTF. The CDR3 region has the DNA TGTGCCAGCAGTTTATTAGGGTGTGGCTACACCTTC.